A single sample gave rise to the 10 T cell receptor beta chains below, sequenced in a study of cytomegalovirus exposure and HLA in healthy donors. Profiled with immunoSEQ multiplex PCR; TCRdb holds only in-frame clones, not every one. The sample has about 160,000 clones; 95% to 96% are singletons. The specimen was PBMCs. These receptors all stem from a woman aged 18-30 years in good health and CMV-seronegative.

This chain uses TRBV5-6 with TRBJ2-4, with unresolved D. With 5 bases removed from V and 0 bases from J, the gap between germline ends came to 15 bases. The CDR3 has 16 residues. CDR1 is SGHDT and CDR2 is YYEEEE in the germline V gene. The CDR3 DNA is TGTGCCAGCAGGCTCGGCGGCTCACTAGCCAAAAACATTCAGTACTTC. Translating it yields CASRLGGSLAKNIQYF.

The V call is TRBV15, the J call TRBJ1-2, with a weak D call TRBD1 (6 bases). V lost 0 bases and J lost 10, with 27 bases in between. CDR3 length: 18 residues. Per the germline V gene, CDR1 is LNHNV and CDR2 is YYDKDF (reference sequence). The CDR3 DNA reads as TGTGCCACCAGCAGAGATCTCGGATTAAACTATTCAGGGGTTGTCTACACCTTC. Translating gives CATSRDLGLNYSGVVYTF.

V and J are TRBV6-1 and TRBJ2-1; D not resolved. Germline V CDR1 and CDR2: MNHNS, SASEGT. V shed 0 bases and J shed 5 bases, with 11 bases lying between them. This CDR3 is built from 15 residues. CDR3 loop: CASSEASSRNNEQFF. For the CDR3, the DNA is TGTGCCAGCAGTGAAGCTAGTAGTCGCAACAATGAGCAGTTCTTC.

The chain joins TRBV23-1 to TRBJ1-6, with D perhaps matching TRBD1 (5 bases). TRBV23-1 belongs to the ORF category, with a function that is uncertain. The CDR3 totals 16 residues. V was shortened by 2 bases and J by 5 bases, with 13 bases between the two germline ends. The CDR3 loop is CASSQPGLRHNSPLHF. CDR3 nucleotide sequence: TGCGCCAGCAGTCAACCGGGACTGAGACATAATTCACCCCTCCACTTT.

The J gene is TRBJ1-5, the V gene TRBV9; 10 positions match TRBD1. CDR1 SGDLS and CDR2 YYNGEE come from the germline V gene. V shed 3 bases and J 5 bases; nucleotides not matched to a gene: 5. The CDR3 is 15 residues long. CDR3 amino acids: CASSAEGQGDQPQHF. The DNA of the CDR3 is TGTGCCAGCAGCGCAGAAGGACAGGGGGATCAGCCCCAGCATTTT.

In its sample, this clone was seen once. The V call is TRBV19, the J call TRBJ2-7; tentative D call: TRBD1 (6 bases). Germline V gives CDR1 LNHDA, CDR2 SQIVND (reference sequence). V was pared by 6 bases and J by 2 bases, with 14 bases between. CDR3 length equals 14 residues. DNA for the CDR3: TGTGCCAGTAGCAGACAGGTGGGGGCCTACGAGCAGTACTTC. Its translation is CASSRQVGAYEQYF.

This sequence joins TRBV6-5 and TRBJ1-2; 12 nucleotides match TRBD1. The V and J ends lost 6 bases and 7 bases, in that order; junction bases with no gene match: 9. Germline-derived CDR1 and CDR2 are MNHEY and SVGAGI. The CDR3 contains 15 residues. In nucleotides, the CDR3 is TGTGCCAGCAGAACTCGGGGACAGGGGGCTGTTGGCTACACCTTC. Encoded protein: CASRTRGQGAVGYTF.

The V and J genes are TRBV19 and TRBJ2-1; D is perhaps TRBD2 (6 bases). The germline V and J ends were trimmed by 5 bases and 0 bases, with 20 bases remaining between them. Germline values: CDR1 LNHDA, CDR2 SQIVND (reference sequence). The CDR3 totals 18 residues. CDR3 bases: TGTGCCAGTAGTCGCCGGGACTCGCCCCTTAGCTCCTACAATGAGCAGTTCTTC. It specifies CASSRRDSPLSSYNEQFF.

V is TRBV7-2 and J is TRBJ2-1, with D possibly matching TRBD2 (6 bases). Germline CDR1 reads SGHTA; CDR2 reads FQGNSA. The ends were cut back, 4 bases at V and 2 bases at J, with 15 bases in the middle. This CDR3 has 16 residues. CDR3 bases: TGTGCCAGCAGCTCCCCGACGCGCGGGGCCTACAATGAGCAGTTCTTC. This gives the protein CASSSPTRGAYNEQFF.

The V and J genes are TRBV7-6 and TRBJ1-2; D is perhaps TRBD1 (6 bases). The CDR3 has 17 amino acids. From germline, CDR1 is SGHVS and CDR2 FNYEAQ. The V and J ends lost 0 bases and 6 bases respectively, with 20 bases between them. The CDR3 spells CASSLAGGARDGNGYTF. The CDR3 bases are TGTGCCAGCAGCTTAGCGGGGGGGGCTCGAGATGGAAATGGCTACACCTTC.